A single sample is the source of the 10 T cell receptor beta chains below, sequenced in a study of HIV-infected patients and healthy controls. In TCRdb, the 5' RACE reads were re-called with MiXCR into one record per CDR3 protein. This sample carries some 70,000 distinct CDR3 sequences, less than 20% of them seen once, and the ten largest clones take more than 1.3%. Sequencing was carried out using CD4+ T cells from blood. Receptors originate from a human donor in good health.

This clonotype has more than one count but fewer than ten. V gene TRBV11-3 combines with J gene TRBJ2-6, with D uncertain. The CDR3 loop spans 15 amino acids. The V gene lost 5 bases and the J gene lost 2 bases, with 10 bases spanning the gap. Germline loops: CDR1 SGHNT, CDR2 YENEEA. DNA of the CDR3: TGTGCCAGCAGCCCTGGGTCGCCTGGGGCCAACGTCCTGACTTTC. This codes for CASSPGSPGANVLTF.

V and J are TRBV19 and TRBJ1-1, with 7 bases aligning to TRBD1. The CDR3 loop spans 12 amino acids. The germline gives CDR1 LNHDA, CDR2 SQIVND (reference sequence). V shed 10 bases and J 1 base; nucleotides not matched to a gene: 3. CDR3 DNA: TGTGCCACCAAGGGGGCGAACACTGAAGCTTTCTTT. Amino acids: CATKGANTEAFF.

This clonotype was found a few times. V and J are TRBV18 and TRBJ1-2, with D uncertain. V lost 2 bases and J 1 base, leaving 8 bases between the germline ends. This CDR3 comprises 14 residues. The germline CDR1 and CDR2 sequences are KGHSH and LQKENI. The CDR3 is CASSPTGYNYGYTF. CDR3 nucleotides: TGTGCCAGCTCACCAACCGGATATAACTATGGCTACACCTTC.

This clonotype came up many times. This CDR3 is CASSAQSMNTEAFF. The DNA of the CDR3 is TGTGCCAGCAGTGCACAATCGATGAACACTGAAGCTTTCTTT. V and J are TRBV12-3 or TRBV12-4 and TRBJ1-1; D is ambiguous. The ends were cut back, 5 bases at V and 0 bases at J, with 10 bases in the middle. The CDR3 has 14 residues.

CDR3 DNA: TGTGCCAGCAGTAGGGTAGCGGGACAAGAGACCCAGTACTTC. Its translation is CASSRVAGQETQYF. V and J are TRBV6-5 and TRBJ2-5; 8 bases agree with TRBD2. Trimming removed 5 bases from V and 2 bases from J; junction bases left unmatched: 4. Germline assignment: CDR1 MNHEY and CDR2 SVGAGI. The CDR3 sequence is 14 residues long.

The chain carries TRBV24-1 and TRBJ2-3, with 12 bases that match TRBD2. This CDR3 spans 15 amino acids. CDR1 is KGHDR, CDR2 SFDVKD, per germline. V was pared by 7 bases and J by 4 bases, with 5 bases of the junction left unmatched. DNA of the CDR3: TGTGCCACCAGCTTGACTAGCGGGAGTTCAGATACGCAGTATTTT. This translates into CATSLTSGSSDTQYF.

DNA for the CDR3: TGCAGTGCTAGTAACAGCGGGAGGCCCTACAATGAGCAGTTCTTC. Protein product: CSASNSGRPYNEQFF. The J gene is TRBJ2-1, the V gene TRBV20-1; 9 bases map to TRBD2. Germline CDR1 is DFQATT and CDR2 is SNEGSKA (reference sequence). CDR3 length equals 15 residues. V was clipped by 3 bases and J by 2 bases; unmatched bases: 5.

This chain joins TRBV14 and TRBJ2-7; D unresolved. Trimming cost V 3 bases and J 2 bases, with 11 bases left between them. CDR3 size: 14 residues. Germline V gene data show CDR1 as SGHDN and CDR2 as FVKESK. The CDR3 bases are TGTGCCAGCAGCCAGCGAGCCCGGACCTACGAGCAGTACTTC. It codes for CASSQRARTYEQYF.

Of note for this clonotype: A junction end diverges from the germline sequence, so it may reflect a read error. This chain joins TRBV7-7 and TRBJ2-1; 9 bases agree with TRBD2. The CDR3 spans 13 residues. Per germline, CDR1 SSHAT and CDR2 FNYEAQ (reference sequence). For the CDR3, the DNA is TGTGCTAGCAGCTTGCGGGAGGGAAATGAGCAGTTCTTC. It is translated as CASSLREGNEQFF.

CDR3 residues: CASSLGFLQGPNEKLFF. The CDR3, as DNA: TGTGCCAGCAGCTTAGGGTTTCTACAGGGCCCTAATGAAAAACTGTTTTTT. The V call is TRBV11-2, the J call TRBJ1-4; tentative D call: TRBD1 (6 bases). V was trimmed by 1 base and J by 3 bases, leaving 15 bases between them. There are 17 residues in the CDR3. The germline gives CDR1 SGHAT, CDR2 FQNNGV.